Each of the 2 T cell receptor beta chains below was sequenced from the same sample in a study of shared clonotypes between healthy human individuals. Generated by immunoSEQ multiplex PCR, the TCRdb table keeps only in-frame clones and is missing some. The sample carries some 1 million clones, about 76% recorded once. Sequencing used memory CD4+ T cells sorted from blood. Specified subset: CD45RA-negative fraction. The receptors here all came from a man younger than 30 in good health.

The rearrangement joins TRBV12-5 to TRBJ2-4; D is unresolved. The CDR3 length is 16 residues. Germline V lookup: CDR1 LGHNT, CDR2 FRNRAP. Trimming took 0 bases from V and 0 from J, leaving 9 bases between them. The CDR3 sequence is CASGLVVDLAKNIQYF. The CDR3 coding sequence is TGTGCTAGTGGTTTGGTTGTGGACCTAGCCAAAAACATTCAGTACTTC.

The chain combines TRBV19 with TRBJ1-5, with D unresolved. Trimming pared 4 bases from V and 3 bases from J, leaving 4 bases between. CDR1 is LNHDA, CDR2 SQIVND, per germline (reference sequence). The CDR3 totals 12 residues. The CDR3 bases are TGTGCCAGTAGTAGACCCAATCAGCCCCAGCATTTT. Protein product: CASSRPNQPQHF.